Listed below are T cell receptor beta chains from one sample, sequenced in a study of T cells in Graves' hyperthyroidism and ophthalmopathy. TCRdb fed the multiplex PCR reads into MiXCR, producing one record per CDR3 protein. The sample includes under 300,000 distinct CDR3 sequences, roughly 13% of them seen just once. Sequenced sample: blood. Every receptor here comes from a woman between 35 and 50 years old with Graves' hyperthyroidism. CDR3s include the opening cysteine and the closing phenylalanine or tryptophan. The D gene is left open where the match is weak. Clone sizes are given selectively: once, few, many, or a class where the clone is expanded.

size | D | J | V | CDR3 | DNA
many | NA | TRBJ1-1 | TRBV2 | CASSELENTEAFF | TGTGCCAGCAGTGAGTTGGAGAACACTGAAGCTTTCTTT
many | TRBD1 | TRBJ1-1 | TRBV18 | CASSLRQGPGTEAFF | TGTGCCAGCTCACTAAGACAGGGCCCTGGGACTGAAGCTTTCTTT
NA | NA | TRBJ1-5 | TRBV4-1 | CASSQPGTHQPQHF | TGCGCCAGCAGCCAGCCCGGGACACACCAGCCCCAGCATTTT
many | NA | TRBJ1-2 | TRBV3-1 | CASGGGPYGYTF | TGTGCCAGCGGGGGGGGCCCCTATGGCTACACCTTC
NA | TRBD1 | TRBJ2-1 | TRBV5-6 | CASSPGTGYRDNEQFF | TGTGCCAGCAGCCCTGGGACAGGTTATAGGGACAATGAGCAGTTCTTC
many | NA | TRBJ1-1 | TRBV12-3/TRBV12-4 | CASSFPGWVTEAFF | TGTGCCAGCAGTTTCCCAGGGTGGGTCACTGAAGCTTTCTTT
many | TRBD2 | TRBJ2-4 | TRBV14 | CASSQEGSGRNIQYF | TGTGCCAGCAGCCAAGAAGGCAGCGGGAGAAACATTCAGTACTTC
many | NA | TRBJ2-3 | TRBV30 | CAWSREAGFTDTQYF | TGTGCCTGGAGTAGGGAGGCCGGATTCACAGATACGCAGTATTTT
many | NA | TRBJ1-5 | TRBV2 | CASSEIVMAAGYSNQPQHF | TGTGCCAGCAGTGAAATAGTTATGGCAGCGGGATATAGCAATCAGCCCCAGCATTTT
NA | NA | TRBJ1-3 | TRBV7-9 | CASSLDMLGGNTIYF | TGTGCCAGCAGCTTAGATATGCTAGGTGGAAACACCATATATTTT
many | NA | TRBJ2-5 | TRBV7-9 | CASTPGAGDQETQYF | TGTGCCAGCACCCCGGGGGCGGGAGATCAAGAGACCCAGTACTTC
many | TRBD2 | TRBJ2-1 | TRBV10-3 | CAIRSSGTSYNEQFF | TGTGCCATCAGAAGCAGCGGGACGTCCTACAATGAGCAGTTCTTC
few | TRBD1 | TRBJ1-2 | TRBV7-8 | CASSPRTGFNYGYTF | TGTGCCAGCAGCCCCAGGACAGGGTTTAACTATGGCTACACCTTC
many | TRBD1 | TRBJ1-1 | TRBV2 | CASKLGQGNTEAFF | TGTGCCAGCAAACTAGGACAGGGGAACACTGAAGCTTTCTTT
many | NA | TRBJ2-4 | TRBV6-1 | CASTLTDEAKNIQYF | TGTGCCAGCACCCTTACGGATGAAGCCAAAAACATTCAGTACTTC
few | NA | TRBJ2-3 | TRBV28 | CASSVPSGRSADTQYF | TGTGCCAGCAGCGTCCCCAGCGGCCGGTCCGCAGATACGCAGTATTTT
many | NA | TRBJ1-1 | TRBV19 | CASSTRRRGDMNTEAFF | TGTGCCAGTAGTACCCGAAGGAGGGGCGATATGAACACTGAAGCTTTCTTT
many | NA | TRBJ1-5 | TRBV20-1 | CSAQDPKDHQPQHF | TGCAGTGCTCAGGACCCGAAGGACCATCAGCCCCAGCATTTT
many | NA | TRBJ1-1 | TRBV24-1 | CATSDVLGAEAFF | TGTGCCACCAGTGATGTTCTCGGGGCTGAAGCTTTCTTT
many | NA | TRBJ2-7 | TRBV11-3 | CASSSDRKQYF | TGTGCCAGCAGCTCCGACAGAAAGCAGTACTTC
NA | NA | TRBJ2-4 | TRBV7-9 | CASSLAVDRVKNIQYF | TGTGCCAGCAGCTTAGCTGTGGACCGCGTCAAAAACATTCAGTACTTC
NA | NA | TRBJ2-2 | TRBV5-1 | CASSLEGAPGELFF | TGCGCCAGCAGCTTGGAAGGGGCCCCCGGGGAGCTGTTTTTT
NA | TRBD2 | TRBJ2-3 | TRBV25-1 | CASSPQRGNTDTQYF | TGTGCCAGCAGTCCCCAGCGGGGGAACACAGATACGCAGTATTTT
many | NA | TRBJ1-1 | TRBV6-1 | CASSESSNTEAFF | TGTGCCAGCAGTGAATCGTCCAACACTGAAGCTTTCTTT
many | TRBD1 | TRBJ1-2 | TRBV6-1 | CASGDRANGYTF | TGTGCCAGCGGGGACAGGGCCAACGGCTACACCTTC
many | TRBD2 | TRBJ2-7 | TRBV29-1 | CSVQRENFNEQYF | TGCAGCGTTCAGCGGGAGAATTTCAACGAGCAGTACTTC
many | TRBD1 | TRBJ1-6 | TRBV28 | CASSLWDRGGSPLHF | TGTGCCAGCAGTTTATGGGACAGGGGAGGGTCACCCCTCCACTTT
many | TRBD2 | TRBJ2-1 | TRBV12-3/TRBV12-4 | CASTPGLAGRNEQFF | TGTGCCAGCACTCCGGGACTAGCGGGAAGGAATGAGCAGTTCTTC
NA | TRBD2 | TRBJ2-5 | TRBV18 | CASSPGLAGSQQETQYF | TGTGCCAGCTCACCCGGACTAGCAGGCTCCCAGCAAGAGACCCAGTACTTC
many | NA | TRBJ1-5 | TRBV30 | CAWSPKGGQPQHF | TGTGCCTGGAGTCCTAAGGGGGGTCAGCCCCAGCATTTT
many | TRBD1 | TRBJ1-4 | TRBV20-1 | CSAPDRANEKLFF | TGCAGTGCTCCGGACAGGGCGAACGAAAAACTGTTTTTT
many | NA | TRBJ2-1 | TRBV6-1 | CASSPDRRPHEQFF | TGTGCCAGCAGCCCCGACCGGAGGCCGCATGAGCAGTTCTTC
few | NA | TRBJ1-2 | TRBV30 | CAWSVPPSSNYGYTF | TGTGCCTGGAGTGTCCCTCCAAGCTCTAACTATGGCTACACCTTC
many | NA | TRBJ1-1 | TRBV6-6 | CASSYGTLVNTEAFF | TGTGCCAGCAGTTACGGGACACTTGTTAACACTGAAGCTTTCTTT
few | TRBD1 | TRBJ1-5 | TRBV6-1 | CASPQGQGAPKGANQPQHF | TGTGCCAGCCCCCAAGGACAGGGGGCGCCGAAGGGAGCCAATCAGCCCCAGCATTTT
many | TRBD2 | TRBJ2-3 | TRBV7-3 | CASSRTSGVETDTQYF | TGTGCCAGCAGCCGGACTAGCGGGGTGGAGACAGATACGCAGTATTTT
NA | TRBD1 | TRBJ2-4 | TRBV7-8 | CASSPRGQEETRAKNIQYF | TGTGCCAGCAGCCCCCGCGGACAGGAGGAGACAAGAGCCAAAAACATTCAGTACTTC
many | TRBD2 | TRBJ2-5 | TRBV20-1 | CSAPPSGHQETQYF | TGCAGTGCTCCGCCTAGCGGGCATCAAGAGACCCAGTACTTC
many | NA | TRBJ2-1 | TRBV2 | CASKARLSYNEQFF | TGTGCCAGCAAGGCCCGGTTGTCCTACAATGAGCAGTTCTTC
NA | TRBD2 | TRBJ2-3 | TRBV24-1 | CATGLAESTDTEYF | TGTGCCACCGGCCTAGCGGAGAGCACAGATACGGAGTATTTT
NA | TRBD2 | TRBJ2-1 | TRBV14 | CASSQEEGLAGFLEQFF | TGTGCCAGCAGCCAAGAAGAAGGACTAGCGGGGTTTCTTGAGCAGTTCTTC
many | NA | TRBJ2-7 | TRBV6-4 | CASSDSIGGHEQYF | TGTGCCAGCAGTGACTCGATCGGGGGGCACGAGCAGTACTTC
many | TRBD1 | TRBJ1-1 | TRBV12-3/TRBV12-4 | CASSLRKTGVAEAFF | TGTGCCAGCAGTTTAAGGAAGACAGGGGTGGCTGAAGCTTTCTTT
few | TRBD2 | TRBJ2-1 | TRBV20-1 | CSAAWTSLNEQFF | TGCAGTGCTGCCTGGACTAGCCTGAATGAGCAGTTCTTC
many | NA | TRBJ1-2 | TRBV15 | CATSSDSNYGYTF | TGTGCCACCAGCAGTGACAGCAACTATGGCTACACCTTC
many | TRBD1 | TRBJ1-3 | TRBV2 | CASRPGTAGNTIYF | TGTGCCAGCAGACCCGGGACAGCTGGAAACACCATATATTTT
NA | NA | TRBJ2-7 | TRBV6-1 | CASSAGTITYEQYF | TGTGCCAGCAGTGCCGGGACAATTACCTACGAGCAGTACTTC
NA | NA | TRBJ2-7 | TRBV27 | CASSRQWPNGQYF | TGTGCCAGCAGCCGACAGTGGCCAAACGGGCAGTACTTC
NA | TRBD1 | TRBJ1-4 | TRBV6-5 | CASSYLGQGARSGEKLFF | TGTGCCAGCAGTTACTTGGGACAGGGCGCCAGATCCGGCGAAAAACTGTTTTTT
many | TRBD2 | TRBJ2-1 | TRBV20-1 | CSARPPSGVYNEQFF | TGCAGTGCTAGACCCCCTAGCGGAGTTTACAATGAGCAGTTCTTC
few | NA | TRBJ2-1 | TRBV4-2 | CASSQGGVLSYNEQFF | TGTGCCAGCAGCCAAGGGGGGGTCCTCTCCTACAATGAGCAGTTCTTC
many | NA | TRBJ1-3 | TRBV30 | CAWSPEGGNTIYF | TGTGCCTGGAGTCCCGAGGGTGGAAACACCATATATTTT
many | NA | TRBJ2-7 | TRBV27 | CASSWGPSYEQYF | TGTGCCAGCAGTTGGGGACCAAGCTACGAGCAGTACTTC
NA | NA | TRBJ1-5 | TRBV9 | CASSVKQNSNQPQHF | TGTGCCAGCAGCGTAAAACAGAATAGCAATCAGCCCCAGCATTTT
NA | TRBD2 | TRBJ2-2 | TRBV13 | CASSFEVAGVSGELFF | TGTGCCAGCAGCTTCGAAGTAGCGGGAGTTTCCGGGGAGCTGTTTTTT
NA | NA | TRBJ2-7 | TRBV19 | CASKGLYEQYF | TGTGCCTCCAAAGGGCTCTACGAGCAGTACTTC
many | TRBD1 | TRBJ2-2 | TRBV11-2 | CASSLTAGGAGELFF | TGTGCCAGCAGCTTAACGGCAGGGGGCGCGGGGGAGCTGTTTTTT
many | NA | TRBJ2-5 | TRBV5-8 | CASSLNTQETQYF | TGTGCCAGCAGCTTGAACACCCAAGAGACCCAGTACTTC
NA | NA | TRBJ2-3 | TRBV5-1 | CASSLEARLGGTTQYF | TGCGCCAGCAGCTTGGAAGCCAGGCTCGGGGGGACAACGCAGTATTTT